This T cell receptor beta chain was retrieved from a study of blood T cell repertoires in COVID-19. Turning to the study itself: Acute and convalescent COVID-19 samples came from the United States, Italy and Spain. Sample material is recorded as cDNA or gDNA derived from T cells, B-cell-depleted T cells, or PBMCs.

CDR1 is SGHNT and CDR2 is YYREEE in the germline V gene (reference sequence). The CDR3 has 16 amino acids. V lost 4 bases and J lost 0; bases outside the gene matches: 6. In the original analysis: Researchers report that nucleated cell counts were estimated from reference gene primer amplification. The method was immunoSEQ multiplex PCR; TCRdb's version includes in-frame clones alone and lacks a portion of them. Clone size and the V and J calls come from that table; the DNA yielded D and trimming. The table has 300,000 to 400,000 clones, around 90% seen once. The rearrangement links TRBV5-4 to TRBJ1-3, with TRBD1 identical over 8 bases. The receptor comes from a woman younger than 35 who had recovered from COVID-19. The sequencing input was peripheral blood. CDR3 DNA sequence: TGTGCCAGCAGCAAACAGACAGGGGCCTCTGGAAACACCATATATTTT. It encodes CASSKQTGASGNTIYF.